This T cell receptor beta chain was captured in a study of T cells in Graves' hyperthyroidism and ophthalmopathy. Investigators excluded patients with uncontrolled infection, other autoimmune disease, pregnancy or lactation. Amplified regions were TCR beta CDR3 sequences from RNA transcripts. First-round RT-PCR with HTBI primers amplified the TCR CDR3 region. TCRdb used MiXCR to reprocess the multiplex PCR reads, holding one entry per CDR3 protein. The sample gives more than 500,000 distinct CDR3 sequences, 15% to 20% of which show up once; about 29% is in the top ten. The receptor was derived from a woman in her twenties or thirties with Graves' ophthalmopathy. Sequenced input: blood.

DNA for the CDR3: TGTGCCAGCAGTTACTCGGGGGGGGACAGGGGATCCCTCGAGCAGTACTTC. It is translated as CASSYSGGDRGSLEQYF. The chain links TRBV6-2 or TRBV6-3 to TRBJ2-7; 10 nucleotides align to TRBD1. Germline-derived CDR1 and CDR2 are MNHEY and SVGEGT. The V and J ends lost 0 bases and 6 bases, in that order; junction bases with no gene match: 11. This CDR3 has 17 amino acids.